Below are 23 T cell receptor beta chains sequenced from a single sample in a study of blood T cell repertoires in COVID-19. Generated by immunoSEQ multiplex PCR, the TCRdb table keeps only in-frame clones and is missing some. The sample lists 290,000 or so clones, around 85% occurring once. Sequenced: peripheral blood. Receptor source: a man aged 45 to 65 with active or convalescent COVID-19.

This clone was seen only a few times. J is TRBJ2-7 and V is TRBV7-9; TRBD1 might be the D (5 bases). Trimming shortened V by 0 bases and J by 6 bases, and 9 bases separated the two germline ends. CDR1 and CDR2 (germline): SEHNR, FQNEAQ (reference sequence). The CDR3 totals 13 residues. The CDR3 bases are TGTGCCAGCAGCTTAGCAGGGGCGAGCGAGCAGTACTTC. Translated, it gives CASSLAGASEQYF.

This clone was counted a few times. V gene TRBV5-8 combines with J gene TRBJ1-1; D is unclear. The V end was cut by 0 bases, the J end by 4 bases, with 7 bases between. CDR3 length: 13 residues. Germline lookup yields CDR1 SGHTS and CDR2 YDEGEE. The CDR3 region has the DNA TGTGCCAGCAGCTTGGGAGGAGGCACTGAAGCTTTCTTT. Translation gives CASSLGGGTEAFF.

The chain couples TRBV12-3 or TRBV12-4 to TRBJ2-7; 8 bases align to TRBD1. The trim removed 6 bases at V and 6 bases at J, leaving 7 bases unmatched. The CDR3 covers 13 residues. The CDR3 sequence: CASSPGQGSEQYF. As DNA, the CDR3 is TGTGCCAGCAGCCCCGGACAGGGCAGCGAGCAGTACTTC.

The chain employs TRBV6-2 or TRBV6-3 and TRBJ1-5; D remains ambiguous. The ends were cut back, 1 base at V and 2 bases at J, with 3 bases in the middle. There are 13 residues in the CDR3. Per the germline V gene, CDR1 is MNHEY and CDR2 is SVGEGT. CDR3 in amino acids: CASSYFGNQPQHF. CDR3 nucleotide sequence: TGTGCCAGCAGTTACTTCGGCAATCAGCCCCAGCATTTT.

The CDR3 reads CASSLRQGRVGRTEAFF. CDR3 coding DNA: TGTGCCAGCAGTTTACGGCAGGGTAGGGTCGGTCGCACTGAAGCTTTCTTT. This chain uses TRBV28 with TRBJ1-1, with D perhaps TRBD1 (5 bases). The CDR3 covers 17 residues. Trimming shortened V by 2 bases and J by 4 bases, and 20 bases separated the two germline ends. CDR1 is MDHEN and CDR2 is SYDVKM in the germline V gene.

The gene calls are TRBV19 and TRBJ1-5; TRBD1 matches at 8 bases. Germline V gives CDR1 LNHDA, CDR2 SQIVND (reference sequence). The CDR3 sequence is 16 residues long. V was clipped by 7 bases and J by 5 bases; unmatched bases: 13. The CDR3 DNA reads as TGTGCCAGTACCGATGCTCAGGGGGCTATTGATCAGCCCCAGCATTTT. Translating gives CASTDAQGAIDQPQHF.

The chain links TRBV6-9 to TRBJ2-3, with TRBD1 matching over 9 bases. This CDR3 spans 17 amino acids. Trimming removed 3 bases from V and 0 bases from J; junction bases left unmatched: 7. CDR1 is MNHGY and CDR2 is SVAAGI in the germline V gene. The CDR3 region has the DNA TGTGCCAGCAGTTACCCCCGGGACAGGGCTAGCACAGATACGCAGTATTTT. Translated: CASSYPRDRASTDTQYF.

This clone was observed a handful of times. In DNA, the CDR3 is TGTGCCAGTTCCTCGAGAGGGCATCAGCCCCAGCATTTT. It codes for CASSSRGHQPQHF. The chain employs TRBV19 and TRBJ1-5; no clear D gene. CDR3 size: 13 residues. Germline loops: CDR1 LNHDA, CDR2 SQIVND (reference sequence). Trimming removed 8 bases at V and 5 bases at J, with 13 bases between.

On this clone itself: Other DNA sequences within the sample encode an identical CDR3. The chain recombines TRBV30 with TRBJ1-5; D may be TRBD1 (6 bases). Trimming cost V 2 bases and J 3 bases, with 8 bases left between them. Looked up from germline, CDR1 is GTSNPN and CDR2 is SVGIG (reference sequence). This CDR3 has 13 residues. The DNA for the CDR3 is TGTGCCTGGAGTCACAGGGACAATCAGCCCCAGCATTTT. Translation gives CAWSHRDNQPQHF.

V is TRBV9 and J is TRBJ2-7; 11 nucleotides agree with TRBD2. Trimming at V came to 3 bases and at J to 4 bases, leaving 9 bases not matched to a gene. The germline CDR1 and CDR2 sequences are SGDLS and YYNGEE. CDR3 length equals 16 residues. The CDR3 DNA reads as TGTGCCAGCAGCGAGGGACTAGCGGCGGAAACTTACGAGCAGTACTTC. It translates to CASSEGLAAETYEQYF.

The rearrangement uses TRBV19 and TRBJ2-7; 7 bases match TRBD1. The CDR3 spans 15 residues. The V gene's germline CDR1 is LNHDA and CDR2 SQIVND (reference sequence). With 5 bases clipped from V and 2 bases from J, the junction kept 9 bases outside the gene matches. The CDR3 DNA sequence: TGTGCCAGTAGTGCCCCCCGGGACAGAACCTACGAGCAGTACTTC. This sequence encodes CASSAPRDRTYEQYF.

The V and J genes are TRBV2 and TRBJ1-5, with 10 bases matching TRBD1. From germline, CDR1 is SNHLY and CDR2 FYNNEI. Losses at the gene ends were 4 bases for V and 6 bases for J; bases not matched to a gene: 3. The CDR3 has 14 residues. This chain's CDR3 is CASSGTGGGQPQHF. Here the CDR3 DNA reads TGTGCCAGCAGTGGGACAGGGGGTGGTCAGCCCCAGCATTTT.

This chain links TRBV19 with TRBJ2-1; TRBD2 aligns across 8 bases. V dropped 4 bases and J dropped 4; count of bases not matched to a gene: 9. CDR3 length: 16 residues. Per germline, CDR1 LNHDA and CDR2 SQIVND (reference sequence). The CDR3 nucleotides read TGTGCCAGTAGTAGCCCTTTGGCGGGAGGTTACAATGAGCAGTTCTTC. It codes for CASSSPLAGGYNEQFF.

The chain recombines TRBV9 with TRBJ1-2, with D unresolved. Germline assignment: CDR1 SGDLS and CDR2 YYNGEE. V was trimmed by 3 bases and J by 6 bases, leaving 12 bases between them. This CDR3 contains 13 residues. CDR3 DNA: TGTGCCAGCAGCGAGGGCCTAGCTCATGGCTACACCTTC. This codes for CASSEGLAHGYTF. The full variable domain, with the rest looked up from reference TRBV9 and TRBJ1-2, is DSGVTQTPKHLITATGQRVTLRCSPRSGDLSVYWYQQSLDQGLQFLIQYYNGEERAKGNILERFSAQQFPDLHSELNLSSLELGDSALYFCASSEGLAHGYTFGSGTRLTVV.

This clone was seen once. Other nucleotide sequences from this sample produce the same CDR3. In nucleotides, the CDR3 is TGTGCCAGTAGTATAAGGGGAGGGGCCCAGCCCCAGCATTTT. Amino acid sequence: CASSIRGGAQPQHF. The chain couples TRBV19 to TRBJ1-5; D might be TRBD1 (5 bases). Per the germline V gene, CDR1 is LNHDA and CDR2 is SQIVND (reference sequence). The CDR3 loop spans 14 amino acids. Trimming took 2 bases from V and 7 from J, leaving 12 bases between them.

The DNA for the CDR3 is TGTGCCAGCTCCTCAGGGGGCTCGGGAGATACGCAGTATTTT. Encoded protein: CASSSGGSGDTQYF. The chain has TRBV18 and TRBJ2-3; TRBD1 matches 8 bases. The J segment lost 5 bases and the V segment lost 6 bases, leaving 7 bases of the junction unmatched. Germline loops: CDR1 KGHSH, CDR2 LQKENI. The CDR3 totals 14 residues.

The gene calls are TRBV11-1 and TRBJ2-3, with 7 bases aligning to TRBD2. The V gene's germline CDR1 is SGHAT and CDR2 FQDESV (reference sequence). V shed 0 bases, J shed 2 bases, and the junction held 5 bases outside the gene matches. The CDR3 spans 16 residues. The DNA of the CDR3 is TGTGCCAGCAGCTTAGCCCGGACTAGATCCACAGATACGCAGTATTTT. It encodes CASSLARTRSTDTQYF. The variable domain in full, with the rest retrieved from reference TRBV11-1 and TRBJ2-3, is EAEVAQSPRYKITEKSQAVAFWCDPISGHATLYWYRQILGQGPELLVQFQDESVVDDSQLPKDRFSAERLKGVDSTLKIQPAELGDSAMYLCASSLARTRSTDTQYFGPGTRLTVL.

The CDR3 spells CAWSLEETQYF. The CDR3 nucleotides read TGTGCCTGGAGTCTCGAGGAGACCCAGTACTTC. The chain recombines TRBV30 with TRBJ2-5; no clear D. Trimming removed 2 bases from V and 5 bases from J, with 6 bases in between. This CDR3 has 11 residues. Germline CDR1 and CDR2: GTSNPN and SVGIG (reference sequence). Variable domain in full (rest from reference TRBV30 and TRBJ2-5): SQTIHQWPATLVQPVGSPLSLECTVEGTSNPNLYWYRQAAGRGLQLLFYSVGIGQISSEVPQNLSASRPQDRQFILSSKKLLLSDSGFYLCAWSLEETQYFGPGTRLLVL.

The chain couples TRBV6-2 or TRBV6-3 to TRBJ2-1; TRBD1 matches at 7 bases. The germline CDR1 and CDR2 sequences are MNHEY and SVGEGT. The CDR3 has 16 amino acids. Losses at the gene ends were 5 bases for V and 3 bases for J; bases not matched to a gene: 10. The CDR3 bases are TGTGCCAGCAGTGCCCCGACAGGGAGCCTCTACAATGAGCAGTTCTTC. It yields the protein CASSAPTGSLYNEQFF.

Only one count was recorded for this clone. The chain employs TRBV30 and TRBJ1-1, with a weak D call TRBD1 (6 bases). CDR1 is GTSNPN and CDR2 is SVGIG in the germline V gene (reference sequence). This CDR3 comprises 16 residues. V was shortened by 0 bases and J by 1 base, with 15 bases between the two germline ends. CDR3 sequence (DNA): TGTGCCTGGAGTGTACCCAGGGGTGAGGCGAACACTGAAGCTTTCTTT. Translation: CAWSVPRGEANTEAFF.

V usage is TRBV2 and J usage is TRBJ2-1, with D uncertain. The CDR3 has 9 amino acids. Germline CDR1 reads SNHLY; CDR2 reads FYNNEI. Trimming pared 11 bases from V and 8 bases from J, leaving 7 bases between. The CDR3, as DNA: TGTGCCCCCCGTCATGAGCAGTTCTTC. It encodes CAPRHEQFF.

This chain connects TRBV5-5 to TRBJ2-7, with a possible D match to TRBD1 (7 bases). The germline V and J ends were trimmed by 1 base and 3 bases, with 11 bases remaining between them. In germline, CDR1 is SGHKS, CDR2 YYEKEE (reference sequence). The CDR3 length is 14 residues. CDR3 in DNA: TGTGCCAGCAGCTTGAACCAGGGGGGCTACGAGCAGTACTTC. It translates to CASSLNQGGYEQYF.

The chain has TRBV5-1 and TRBJ2-1; maybe TRBD2 (6 bases). CDR1 SGHRS and CDR2 YFSETQ come from the germline V gene. Trimming removed 7 bases at V and 7 bases at J, with 21 bases between. The CDR3 contains 15 residues. CDR3 in DNA: TGCGCCAGCTACGCGGGGTCAACCGCCTTGAATGAGCAGTTCTTC. Translated: CASYAGSTALNEQFF.